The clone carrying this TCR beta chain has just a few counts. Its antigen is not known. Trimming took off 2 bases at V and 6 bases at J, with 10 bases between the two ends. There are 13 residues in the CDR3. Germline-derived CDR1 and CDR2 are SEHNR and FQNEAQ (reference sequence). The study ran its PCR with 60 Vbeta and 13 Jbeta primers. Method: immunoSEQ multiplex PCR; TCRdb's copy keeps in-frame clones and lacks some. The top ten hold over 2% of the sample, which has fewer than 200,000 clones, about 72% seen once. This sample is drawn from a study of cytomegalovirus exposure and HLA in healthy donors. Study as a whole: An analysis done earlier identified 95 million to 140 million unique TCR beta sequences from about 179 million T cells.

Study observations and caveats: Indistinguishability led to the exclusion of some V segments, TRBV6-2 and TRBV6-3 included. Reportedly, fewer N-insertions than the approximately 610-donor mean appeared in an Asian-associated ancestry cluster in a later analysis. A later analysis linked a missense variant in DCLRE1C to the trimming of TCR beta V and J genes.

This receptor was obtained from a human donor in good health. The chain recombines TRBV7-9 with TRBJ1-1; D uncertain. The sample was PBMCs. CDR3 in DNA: TGTGCCAGCAGCTTATTCGGGAGAGCTGAAGCTTTCTTT. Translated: CASSLFGRAEAFF.